Listed below are T cell receptor beta chains from one sample, sequenced in a study of T-cell memory formation after mild COVID-19. TCRdb itself ran the 5' RACE reads through MiXCR, one entry per CDR3 protein. In the table there are about 180,000 distinct CDR3 sequences, roughly 18% of which are singletons. Material: PBMCs or a T cell subset sorted from them (not recorded which). These receptors were taken from a man aged 18-30 years who had mild COVID-19 (a few samples of this study predate the infection). Cell type and time point are not known. CDR3s include the opening cysteine and the closing phenylalanine or tryptophan. The order of the fields is V gene, CDR3 protein.

TRBV7-9,CASSFERGAFF
TRBV7-9,CASRPWTVDNSPLHF
TRBV6-2/TRBV6-3,CATSDPNQPQHF
TRBV7-2,CASSYSGGLAETQYF
TRBV12-3/TRBV12-4,CASSVMGGGKQPQHF
TRBV5-1,CASSSGGQGDYEQYF
TRBV15,CATSRGVNTEAFF
TRBV7-9,CASSFAGGDETQYF
TRBV4-2,CASSQDSNSNQPQHF
TRBV28,CASSTGTYTDTQYF
TRBV29-1,CSGGRERSEQYF
TRBV7-9,CASSLVGMRETQYF
TRBV7-2,CASSFSRGTGELFF
TRBV12-3/TRBV12-4,CASSLDQRASYEQYF
TRBV9,CASSVDRSNSPLHF
TRBV28,CASSWTASDEQFF
TRBV27,CASSLRGGPAWGTEAFF
TRBV7-9,CASRRGLAGQTDTQYF
TRBV7-2,CASSLFGQGYTF
TRBV7-3,CASSYPGSGANVLTF
TRBV7-2,CASSPTRQGTNSPLHF
TRBV27,CASGEGGSPGELFF
TRBV7-3,CANRPTSGLRNTGELFF
TRBV7-2,CASSRPGTGFGELFF
TRBV5-1,CASSWTGDSYNEQFF
TRBV12-3/TRBV12-4,CASSFNSGGDTQYF
TRBV20-1,CSPPLLAGEKDTQYF
TRBV4-3,CASSQETQTPYGYTF
TRBV7-2,CASSSGWGNTEAFF
TRBV5-6,CASSLDRIYEQYF
TRBV7-6,CASSPYGTSSEAFF
TRBV20-1,CSASQGLAKNIQYF
TRBV5-6,CASSGGLAGNTQYF
TRBV7-8,CASSAPNARGPEYF
TRBV12-5,CASERTSGRIDTQYF
TRBV5-1,CASRVQGAGDTEAFF
TRBV7-9,CASSLTYGQEINYGYTF
TRBV7-2,CASSLIALSGGGDTQYF
TRBV6-5,CASSYASAGKAFF
TRBV7-9,CASSFGTGRETQYF
TRBV20-1,CSATGSNRGQPQHF
TRBV7-2,CASSLAPWGQKGGGYTF
TRBV5-1,CASSRDFVGNTIYF
TRBV7-2,CASSPASDRPGYTF
TRBV7-9,CASSRVGTGGRQPQHF
TRBV4-3,CARSQAEGLAGVRTGELFF
TRBV5-1,CASSLGSHGVYTGELFF
TRBV15,CATSRDPQGAQETQYF
TRBV6-1,CAISEARTEAFF
TRBV20-1,CSALLAGIYNEQFF
TRBV10-3,CAINDLNQPQHF
TRBV6-1,CASSESHGNQPQHF
TRBV4-2,CASSQGSRVNNGYTF
TRBV5-1,CASSDPGKAAFF
TRBV2,CASSETRDREAFF
TRBV4-3,CASSQVQRFYGYTF
TRBV7-9,CASSLAYPGRGSNQPQHF
TRBV5-1,CASSLALAGATNTGELFF